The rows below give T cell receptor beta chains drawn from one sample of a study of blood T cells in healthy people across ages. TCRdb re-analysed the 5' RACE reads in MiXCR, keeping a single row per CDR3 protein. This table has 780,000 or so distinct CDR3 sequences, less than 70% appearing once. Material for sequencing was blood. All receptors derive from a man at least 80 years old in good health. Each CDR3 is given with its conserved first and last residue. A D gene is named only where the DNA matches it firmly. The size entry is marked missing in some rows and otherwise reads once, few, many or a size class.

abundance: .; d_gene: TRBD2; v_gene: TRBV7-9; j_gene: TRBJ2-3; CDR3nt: TGTGCCAGCAGCTTAAGAGGCACCGGGACTAGCGGGAGCACAGATACGCAGTATTTT; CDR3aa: CASSLRGTGTSGSTDTQYF
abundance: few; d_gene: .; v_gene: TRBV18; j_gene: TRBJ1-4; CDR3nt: TGTGCCAGCTCACCAAGGCCGAATGAAAAACTGTTTTTT; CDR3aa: CASSPRPNEKLFF
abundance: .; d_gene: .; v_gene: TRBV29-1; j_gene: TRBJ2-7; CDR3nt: TGCAGCGTTGTCCGGACTAACAGCTACGAGCAGTACTTC; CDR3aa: CSVVRTNSYEQYF
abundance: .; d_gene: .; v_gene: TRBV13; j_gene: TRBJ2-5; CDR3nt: TGTGCCAGCAGCTTAGGCCGAAACCCCCAAGAGACCCAGTACTTC; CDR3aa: CASSLGRNPQETQYF
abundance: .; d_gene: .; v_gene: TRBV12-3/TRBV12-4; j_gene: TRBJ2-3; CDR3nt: TGTGCCAGCAGTTTTCATGCAGGGAGCACAGATACGCAGTATTTT; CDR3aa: CASSFHAGSTDTQYF
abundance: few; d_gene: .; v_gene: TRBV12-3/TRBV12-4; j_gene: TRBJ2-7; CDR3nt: TGTGCCAGCAGCCTACAGGTGTACGAGCAGTACTTC; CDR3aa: CASSLQVYEQYF
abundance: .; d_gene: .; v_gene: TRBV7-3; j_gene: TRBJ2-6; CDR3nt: TGTGCCAGCAGCTTAACAGTGGCCTCCCCTGGGGCCAACGTCCTGACTTTC; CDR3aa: CASSLTVASPGANVLTF
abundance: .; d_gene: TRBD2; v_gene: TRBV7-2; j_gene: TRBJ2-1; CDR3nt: TGTGCCAGCAGCACGGGGGGACTAGCGGGGGGGCTTTCCTACAATGAGCAGTTCTTC; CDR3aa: CASSTGGLAGGLSYNEQFF
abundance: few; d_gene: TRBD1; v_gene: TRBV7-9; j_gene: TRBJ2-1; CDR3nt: TGTGCCAGCAGCTTACGAAGGTTTGGACAGGGGGCCTTCAATGAGCAGTTCTTC; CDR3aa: CASSLRRFGQGAFNEQFF
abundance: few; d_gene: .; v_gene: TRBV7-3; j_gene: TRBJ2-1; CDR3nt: TGTGCCAGCAGCTCCCGACAGCACAATGAGCAGTTCTTC; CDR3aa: CASSSRQHNEQFF
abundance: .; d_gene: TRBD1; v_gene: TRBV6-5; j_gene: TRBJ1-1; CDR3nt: TGTGCCAGCAGTCGACAGGGGCAAGGGACTGAAGCTTTCTTT; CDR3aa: CASSRQGQGTEAFF
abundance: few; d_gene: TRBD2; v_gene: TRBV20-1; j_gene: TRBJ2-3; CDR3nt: TGCAGTGCCATTAGCGGGAGGGGCACAGATACGCAGTATTTT; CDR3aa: CSAISGRGTDTQYF
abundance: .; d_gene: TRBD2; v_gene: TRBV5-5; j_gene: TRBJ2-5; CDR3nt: TGTGCCAGCAGCGGAGCCCCGGGACTAGCAAGTGAGACCCAGTACTTC; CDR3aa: CASSGAPGLASETQYF
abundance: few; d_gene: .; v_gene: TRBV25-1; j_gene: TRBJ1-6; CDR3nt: TGTGCCAGCAGTGAACGACAGAATTCACCCCTCCACTTT; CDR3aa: CASSERQNSPLHF
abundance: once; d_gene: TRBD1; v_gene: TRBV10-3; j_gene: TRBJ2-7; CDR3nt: TGTGCCATCAGTGGGTCGCGGACAGGGTTGGTTCGCGAGCAGTACTTC; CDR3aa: CAISGSRTGLVREQYF
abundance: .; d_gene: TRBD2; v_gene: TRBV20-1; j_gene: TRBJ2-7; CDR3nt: TGCAGTGCTAGAGTCTTAGCGGGTTCTTACAATGAGCAGTACTTC; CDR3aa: CSARVLAGSYNEQYF
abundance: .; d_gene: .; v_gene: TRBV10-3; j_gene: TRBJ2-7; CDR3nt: TGTGCCATCAGTGAGTCGGTAGGGGGGTACGAGCAGTACTTC; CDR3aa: CAISESVGGYEQYF
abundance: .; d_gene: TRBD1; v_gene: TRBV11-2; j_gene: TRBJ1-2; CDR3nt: TGTGCCAGCAGCCAGGGGGTGAATGGCTACACCTTC; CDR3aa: CASSQGVNGYTF
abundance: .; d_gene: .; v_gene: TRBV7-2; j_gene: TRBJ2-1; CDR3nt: TGTGCCAGCAGCTCCACTAGCCCCAAGTACAATGAGCAGTTCTTC; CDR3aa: CASSSTSPKYNEQFF
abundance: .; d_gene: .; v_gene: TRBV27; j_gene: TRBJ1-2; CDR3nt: TGTGCCAGCAGTTTATCCTTTACGGGGCGGGATGGCTACACCTTC; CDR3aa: CASSLSFTGRDGYTF
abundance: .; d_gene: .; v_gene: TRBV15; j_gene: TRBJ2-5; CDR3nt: TGTGCCACCAGCAGAAACTCAGCGGGCCCCCAAGAGACCCAGTACTTC; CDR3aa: CATSRNSAGPQETQYF
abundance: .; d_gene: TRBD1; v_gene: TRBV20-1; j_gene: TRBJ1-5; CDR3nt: TGCAGTGCTAGGGATAGACGGACAGGGGTGAATCAGCCCCAGCATTTT; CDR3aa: CSARDRRTGVNQPQHF
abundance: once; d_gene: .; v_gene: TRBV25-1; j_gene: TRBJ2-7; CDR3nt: TGTGCCAGCAGTGACACGGGCACCCGATCCTACGAGCAGTACTTC; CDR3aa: CASSDTGTRSYEQYF
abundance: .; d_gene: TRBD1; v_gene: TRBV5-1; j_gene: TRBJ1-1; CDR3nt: TGCGCCAGCAGCTTGGAGGGGACAGGGTGGACCATGAACACTGAAGCTTTCTTT; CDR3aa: CASSLEGTGWTMNTEAFF
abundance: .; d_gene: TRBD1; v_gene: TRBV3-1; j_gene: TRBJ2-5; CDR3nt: TGTGCCAGCAGCCCTCGGGACAGGGAAGGGACCCAGTACTTC; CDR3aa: CASSPRDREGTQYF
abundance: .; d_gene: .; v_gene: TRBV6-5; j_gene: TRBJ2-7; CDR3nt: TGTGCCAGCACCGGACGGGAGTTCGAGCAGTACTTC; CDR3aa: CASTGREFEQYF
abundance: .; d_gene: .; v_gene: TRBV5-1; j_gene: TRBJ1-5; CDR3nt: TGCGCCAGCAGCTTATTCGGCGGTAGCAATCAGCCCCAGCATTTT; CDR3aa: CASSLFGGSNQPQHF
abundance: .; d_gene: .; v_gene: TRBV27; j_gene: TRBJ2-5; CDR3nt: TGTGCCAGCAGTCCACTTGTGGGCAGACAAGAGACCCAGTACTTC; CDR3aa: CASSPLVGRQETQYF